The T cell receptor (beta chain) under discussion was sequenced for a study of CD8+ T cells in alopecia areata. Whole-study context: Oral tofacitinib, 5 to 10 mg twice daily, was given in an open-label trial.

As concerns this clone: Antigen: not known.

Treatment noted: oral pan-JAK inhibitor, 5-10 mg twice daily. The sequencing template was cDNA reverse transcribed from extracted RNA. Clones were read by immunoSEQ multiplex PCR, and TCRdb kept only the in-frame ones, dropping some. The sample has some 190,000 clones; roughly three fifths are singletons. General observations from the study: Persistence of many expanded lesional clones was seen in scalp and blood during tofacitinib. Scalp clonality and expanded CD8+ clones among the top 100 showed significant decreases with tofacitinib. Greater clonality was observed in lesional scalp samples, especially alopecia totalis/universalis, versus normal scalp.

The input for sequencing was CD4+ T cells sorted from blood, taken between weeks 43 and 45, from a patient treated with tofacitinib. This clonotype was sampled from a human donor with alopecia areata.

The CDR3 here is CASNLQDLNTEAFF. The DNA of the CDR3 is TGTGCCAGCAACCTACAGGACCTGAACACTGAAGCTTTCTTT. The chain combines TRBV6-6 with TRBJ1-1; D perhaps matches TRBD1 (5 bases). The germline CDR1 and CDR2 sequences are MNHNY and SVGAGI (reference sequence). The CDR3 has 14 residues. Trimming shortened V by 7 bases and J by 0 bases, and 12 bases separated the two germline ends.